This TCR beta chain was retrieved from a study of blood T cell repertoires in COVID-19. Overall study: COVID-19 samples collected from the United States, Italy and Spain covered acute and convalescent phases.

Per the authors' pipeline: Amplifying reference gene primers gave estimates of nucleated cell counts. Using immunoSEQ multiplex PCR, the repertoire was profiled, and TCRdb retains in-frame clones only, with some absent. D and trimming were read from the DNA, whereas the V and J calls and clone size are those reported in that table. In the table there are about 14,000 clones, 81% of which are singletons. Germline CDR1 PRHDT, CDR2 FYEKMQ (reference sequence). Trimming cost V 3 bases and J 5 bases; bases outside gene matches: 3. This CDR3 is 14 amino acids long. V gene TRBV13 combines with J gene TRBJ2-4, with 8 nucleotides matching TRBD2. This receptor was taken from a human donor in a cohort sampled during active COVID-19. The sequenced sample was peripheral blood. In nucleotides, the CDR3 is TGTGCCAGCAGCTTCGCGGGACTAGAAAACATTCAGTACTTC. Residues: CASSFAGLENIQYF.